The 6 T cell receptor beta chains below all came from one sample that was sequenced in a study of blood T cell repertoires in COVID-19. TCRdb's copy holds only in-frame clones and misses some; the assay was immunoSEQ multiplex PCR. The table shows about 320,000 clones, with approximately 91% occurring only once. Input material: PBMCs or T cells enriched from blood (not recorded which). The origin of the receptors is a man aged 55 to 70 who had recovered from COVID-19.

This sequence joins TRBV2 and TRBJ1-3; no clear D gene. V shed 8 bases and J shed 3 bases, with 8 bases lying between them. This CDR3 region has 12 residues. Germline V gene lookup returns CDR1 SNHLY and CDR2 FYNNEI. Here the CDR3 DNA reads TGTGCCAGCGAGGCGATTGGAAACACCATATATTTT. Protein product: CASEAIGNTIYF.

V usage is TRBV7-9 and J usage is TRBJ1-2; 8 nucleotides match TRBD1. Trimming removed 0 bases from V and 4 bases from J; junction bases left unmatched: 16. Germline CDR1 SEHNR, CDR2 FQNEAQ (reference sequence). The CDR3 has 19 amino acids. The CDR3 is CASSLALKGTGQEIYGYTF. The CDR3 nucleotides read TGTGCCAGCAGCTTAGCGCTGAAAGGGACGGGACAGGAAATCTATGGCTACACCTTC.

The chain uses TRBV19 and TRBJ2-3; 11 bases are a match to TRBD2. The length of the CDR3 is 18 residues. After removal of 5 bases from V and 2 bases from J, the junction contained 12 bases not matched to a gene. The germline CDR1 and CDR2 sequences are LNHDA and SQIVND (reference sequence). CDR3 bases: TGTGCCAGTAGTTACCTCGGACTAGCGGGTTTGTTCACAGATACGCAGTATTTT. Its protein product is CASSYLGLAGLFTDTQYF.

This clone was seen just once. The chain uses TRBV27 and TRBJ2-1; 10 bases match TRBD2. The CDR3 spans 16 residues. V was clipped by 6 bases and J by 0 bases; unmatched bases: 5. Germline V gene data show CDR1 as MNHEY and CDR2 as SMNVEV (reference sequence). DNA for the CDR3: TGTGCCAGCAGCGGACTAGCGGTTAGCTCCTACAATGAGCAGTTCTTC. It specifies CASSGLAVSSYNEQFF.

The chain employs TRBV28 and TRBJ1-3; 11 bases match TRBD1. The V and J ends lost 6 bases and 2 bases, in that order; junction bases with no gene match: 3. The CDR3 has 15 amino acids. The germline V gene has CDR1 MDHEN and CDR2 SYDVKM. CDR3 region: CASRGTGGPGNTIYF. In nucleotides, the CDR3 is TGTGCCAGCAGGGGGACAGGGGGACCTGGAAACACCATATATTTT.

The sample holds one count of this clone. This chain joins TRBV9 and TRBJ2-1, with TRBD1 identical over 7 bases. This CDR3 has 16 residues. CDR1 is SGDLS and CDR2 is YYNGEE in the germline V gene. Losses at the gene ends were 0 bases for V and 2 bases for J; bases not matched to a gene: 5. The CDR3 sequence is CASSVVPGGTYNEQFF. The CDR3 DNA sequence: TGTGCCAGCAGCGTAGTTCCAGGGGGTACCTACAATGAGCAGTTCTTC.